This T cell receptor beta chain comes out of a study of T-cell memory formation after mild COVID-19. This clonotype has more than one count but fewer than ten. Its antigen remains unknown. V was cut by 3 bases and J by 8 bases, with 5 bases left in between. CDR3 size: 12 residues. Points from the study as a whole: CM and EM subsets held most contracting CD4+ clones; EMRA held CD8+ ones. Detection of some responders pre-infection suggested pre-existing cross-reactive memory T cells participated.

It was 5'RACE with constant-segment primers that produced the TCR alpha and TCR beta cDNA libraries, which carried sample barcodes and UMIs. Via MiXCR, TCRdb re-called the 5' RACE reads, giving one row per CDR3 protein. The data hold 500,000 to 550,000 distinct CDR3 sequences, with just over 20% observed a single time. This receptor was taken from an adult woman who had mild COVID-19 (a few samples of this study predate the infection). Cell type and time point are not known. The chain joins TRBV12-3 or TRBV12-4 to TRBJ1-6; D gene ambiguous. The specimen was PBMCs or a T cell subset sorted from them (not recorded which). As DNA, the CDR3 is TGTGCCAGCAGTTTTGGGGATTCACCCCTCCACTTT. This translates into CASSFGDSPLHF.